The 25 T cell receptor beta chains below come from one sample, sequenced in a study of blood T cell repertoires in COVID-19. This table comes from immunoSEQ multiplex PCR, and its TCRdb copy is limited to in-frame clones, with some not included. The repertoire holds 100,000 or so clones, with 88% as singletons. The material sequenced was peripheral blood. The receptors come from a woman in her fifties or sixties with acute or convalescent COVID-19.

This chain links TRBV11-2 with TRBJ2-2; 11 bases are shared with TRBD2. After removal of 1 base from V and 2 bases from J, the junction contained 0 bases not matched to a gene. The germline CDR1 and CDR2 sequences are SGHAT and FQNNGV. CDR3 size: 16 residues. The chain's CDR3 is CASSLGLAGNTGELFF. CDR3 coding DNA: TGTGCCAGCAGCTTAGGACTAGCGGGAAACACCGGGGAGCTGTTTTTT.

This chain links TRBV2 with TRBJ1-4; TRBD1 is a possible D gene (5 bases). Germline values: CDR1 SNHLY, CDR2 FYNNEI. V lost 4 bases and J lost 7, with 10 bases in between. The CDR3 loop spans 13 amino acids. The CDR3 loop is CASSGPGPEKLFF. The CDR3 DNA is TGTGCCAGCAGTGGGCCAGGGCCTGAAAAACTGTTTTTT.

The sample holds one count of this clone. The CDR3 DNA reads as TGTGCCAGCAGTTTCCTAGCGGGAGACCGCGGTGAGCAGTTCTTC. Its protein product is CASSFLAGDRGEQFF. The gene calls are TRBV27 and TRBJ2-1; the match to TRBD2 covers 10 bases. V was clipped by 3 bases and J by 9 bases; unmatched bases: 8. The length of the CDR3 is 15 residues. Germline values: CDR1 MNHEY, CDR2 SMNVEV (reference sequence).

The chain carries TRBV19 and TRBJ2-1; D gene unclear. V gave up 1 base and J gave up 0 bases, with 7 bases separating them. The germline V gene has CDR1 LNHDA and CDR2 SQIVND (reference sequence). The length of the CDR3 is 15 residues. The CDR3 loop is CASSIAYNSYNEQFF. For the CDR3, the DNA is TGTGCCAGTAGTATAGCGTATAACTCCTACAATGAGCAGTTCTTC.

The chain has TRBV20-1 and TRBJ2-5, with D possibly being TRBD2 (6 bases). The ends were cut back, 3 bases at V and 4 bases at J, with 12 bases in the middle. CDR1 is DFQATT and CDR2 is SNEGSKA in the germline V gene (reference sequence). CDR3 length: 13 residues. The CDR3 is CSASTGVGETQYF. The CDR3 DNA reads as TGCAGTGCTAGTACGGGAGTCGGAGAGACCCAGTACTTC.

CDR3 DNA: TGCGCCAGCAGCTTGCAGGGGGCCGTAGGAGATACGCAGTATTTT. Its translation is CASSLQGAVGDTQYF. The chain employs TRBV5-1 and TRBJ2-3; 8 nucleotides align to TRBD1. V dropped 1 base and J dropped 5; count of bases not matched to a gene: 6. This CDR3 comprises 15 residues. CDR1 is SGHRS, CDR2 YFSETQ, per germline.

This clone was detected a few times. The V and J genes are TRBV5-1 and TRBJ1-2; TRBD1 is a possible D gene (5 bases). Trimming shortened V by 3 bases and J by 4 bases, and 16 bases separated the two germline ends. This CDR3 has 15 residues. The germline gives CDR1 SGHRS, CDR2 YFSETQ. As DNA, the CDR3 is TGCGCCAGCAGCTCGGAAACAGGTCCCAGCTATGGCTACACCTTC. Translating it yields CASSSETGPSYGYTF.

This clone has a handful of counts. J is TRBJ2-3 and V is TRBV19; 12 bases are a match to TRBD2. After removal of 6 bases from V and 4 bases from J, the junction contained 5 bases not matched to a gene. Germline V gene sequence: CDR1 LNHDA, CDR2 SQIVND (reference sequence). This CDR3 spans 15 amino acids. CDR3 in DNA: TGTGCCAGTAGGATGACTAGCGGGAGCCCAGATACGCAGTATTTT. Protein product: CASRMTSGSPDTQYF.

The V and J genes are TRBV9 and TRBJ2-2, with 9 positions matching TRBD1. CDR1 and CDR2 from the germline V gene are SGDLS and YYNGEE. V lost 3 bases and J lost 8; bases outside the gene matches: 5. The CDR3 runs to 14 residues. CDR3 protein: CASSAGTGLGELFF. CDR3 coding DNA: TGTGCCAGCAGCGCAGGGACAGGGCTGGGGGAGCTGTTTTTT.

The chain employs TRBV4-1 and TRBJ1-5; D is ambiguous. Germline V CDR1 and CDR2: MGHRA, YSYEKL. V lost 1 base and J 5 bases, leaving 12 bases between the germline ends. The CDR3 has 15 amino acids. The CDR3 DNA is TGCGCCAGCAGCCAAGTCCGATCTAGAGATCAGCCCCAGCATTTT. Translation gives CASSQVRSRDQPQHF.

V and J are TRBV7-6 and TRBJ2-6; D is perhaps TRBD2 (6 bases). Germline values: CDR1 SGHVS, CDR2 FNYEAQ. V was cut by 2 bases and J by 0 bases, with 14 bases left in between. The CDR3 contains 18 residues. As DNA, the CDR3 is TGTGCCAGCAGCTTAAATCCGGGACTCACCTCTGGGGCCAACGTCCTGACTTTC. Amino acid sequence: CASSLNPGLTSGANVLTF.

The V gene is TRBV5-1, the J gene TRBJ2-5; weak D call: TRBD2 (6 bases). Trimming pared 6 bases from V and 2 bases from J, leaving 14 bases between. The germline CDR1 and CDR2 sequences are SGHRS and YFSETQ. The CDR3 is 14 residues long. The CDR3 is CASKLRGGQETQYF. The DNA of the CDR3 is TGCGCCAGCAAATTGAGGGGAGGTCAAGAGACCCAGTACTTC.

CDR3 residues: CAISEDGQGGEKLFF. The CDR3 DNA sequence: TGTGCCATCAGTGAGGACGGTCAGGGCGGCGAAAAACTGTTTTTT. This sequence joins TRBV10-3 and TRBJ1-4; D might be TRBD1 (5 bases). The CDR3 length is 15 residues. The germline V and J ends were trimmed by 2 bases and 8 bases, with 15 bases remaining between them. The germline CDR1 and CDR2 sequences are ENHRY and SYGVKD.

The chain employs TRBV9 and TRBJ2-1, with TRBD2 as a possible D gene (5 bases). CDR3 length: 15 residues. Trimming stripped 3 bases from V and 1 base from J, with 11 bases between. The V gene's germline CDR1 is SGDLS and CDR2 YYNGEE. CDR3 sequence reads: CASSAAAASYNEQFF. The CDR3 nucleotides read TGTGCCAGCAGCGCCGCAGCGGCTTCCTACAATGAGCAGTTCTTC.

The chain links TRBV30 to TRBJ1-3; 7 bases fit TRBD1. The germline gives CDR1 GTSNPN, CDR2 SVGIG (reference sequence). The CDR3 spans 13 residues. After removal of 4 bases from V and 3 bases from J, the junction contained 3 bases not matched to a gene. The CDR3 DNA is TGTGCCTGGACAGGGGGATTTGGAAACACCATATATTTT. It yields the protein CAWTGGFGNTIYF.

The chain uses TRBV28 and TRBJ2-7, with 8 bases lining up with TRBD1. With V trimmed by 6 bases and J by 2 bases, 6 bases remained unmatched. Looked up from germline, CDR1 is MDHEN and CDR2 is SYDVKM. The CDR3 length is 14 residues. This CDR3 reads CASRLDRGPYEQYF. As DNA, the CDR3 is TGTGCCAGCAGACTTGACAGGGGACCCTACGAGCAGTACTTC.

The V call is TRBV5-1, the J call TRBJ2-1; TRBD2 aligns across 8 bases. CDR1 and CDR2 (germline): SGHRS, YFSETQ. The J segment lost 3 bases and the V segment lost 5 bases, leaving 7 bases of the junction unmatched. This CDR3 comprises 15 residues. CDR3 DNA: TGCGCCAGCAGTTCCTCCGGGGGGGTCTACAATGAGCAGTTCTTC. It specifies CASSSSGGVYNEQFF.

V is TRBV18 and J is TRBJ2-2, with D possibly being TRBD2 (5 bases). Germline assignment: CDR1 KGHSH and CDR2 LQKENI. The CDR3 is 17 amino acids. The V end was cut by 3 bases, the J end by 3 bases, with 17 bases between. In nucleotides, the CDR3 is TGTGCCAGCTCACCGGCCGATGAGGGAGTATACACCGGGGAGCTGTTTTTT. Protein product: CASSPADEGVYTGELFF. The variable domain in full, with the rest retrieved from reference TRBV18 and TRBJ2-2, is NAGVMQNPRHLVRRRGQEARLRCSPMKGHSHVYWYRQLPEEGLKFMVYLQKENIIDESGMPKERFSAEFPKEGPSILRIQQVVRGDSAAYFCASSPADEGVYTGELFFGEGSRLTVL.

This clone is a singleton in its sample. This chain joins TRBV5-1 and TRBJ1-6; no definite D call. This CDR3 comprises 15 residues. V was cut by 0 bases and J by 5 bases, with 9 bases left in between. Germline CDR1 is SGHRS and CDR2 is YFSETQ. The CDR3 region is CASSLESGDNSPLHF. CDR3 nucleotides: TGCGCCAGCAGCTTGGAGTCCGGTGATAATTCACCCCTCCACTTT.

The chain recombines TRBV28 with TRBJ1-4, with D perhaps TRBD1 (6 bases). V lost 4 bases to trimming and J lost 8 bases, with 17 bases between them. Per germline, CDR1 MDHEN and CDR2 SYDVKM. There are 15 residues in the CDR3. The CDR3 here is CASSSLTGTGEKLFF. CDR3 DNA: TGTGCCAGCAGTTCCCTGACAGGAACGGGGGAAAAACTGTTTTTT.

This rearrangement joins TRBV11-2 to TRBJ2-2, with a tentative D call TRBD1 (5 bases). Germline CDR1 and CDR2: SGHAT and FQNNGV. V shed 5 bases and J shed 0 bases, with 7 bases lying between them. The CDR3 runs 14 residues. The CDR3 loop is CASSPGTNTGELFF. CDR3 bases: TGTGCCAGCAGCCCAGGGACGAACACCGGGGAGCTGTTTTTT.

V is TRBV6-5 and J is TRBJ2-5; D perhaps matches TRBD1 (5 bases). V lost 6 bases to trimming and J lost 5 bases, with 19 bases between them. CDR1 and CDR2 (germline): MNHEY, SVGAGI. CDR3 length: 15 amino acids. The CDR3 bases are TGTGCCAGCAGGACACTCCAGGGCTTCGGGGAGACCCAGTACTTC. Protein sequence: CASRTLQGFGETQYF.

The gene calls are TRBV12-3 or TRBV12-4 and TRBJ1-2; D is possibly TRBD1 (5 bases). CDR3 length: 13 residues. The V end lost 9 bases, the J end lost 2 bases, and 13 bases lay between the germline ends. CDR3 region: CASAGPANYGYTF. The CDR3, as DNA: TGTGCCAGTGCGGGGCCAGCGAACTATGGCTACACCTTC.

The chain combines TRBV2 with TRBJ1-3; the D gene is possibly TRBD1 (5 bases). The CDR3 has 14 residues. CDR1 SNHLY and CDR2 FYNNEI come from the germline V gene. V lost 8 bases, J lost 5 bases, and 16 bases lay in between. The CDR3 spells CASGGLGVRNTIYF. The CDR3 region has the DNA TGTGCCAGCGGGGGACTAGGCGTCAGAAACACCATATATTTT.

The CDR3 region has the DNA TGTGCCACCAGCGGGGGTAAGACTAGCCGAAATGAGCAGTTCTTC. This translates into CATSGGKTSRNEQFF. This chain connects TRBV15 to TRBJ2-1; 7 nucleotides line up with TRBD2. The CDR3 sequence is 15 residues long. J lost 7 bases, V lost 5 bases, and 11 bases had no gene match. From germline, CDR1 is LNHNV and CDR2 YYDKDF (reference sequence).